The clone carrying this T cell receptor beta chain has just one count. This CDR3 comprises 14 residues. Per the germline V gene, CDR1 is LNHDA and CDR2 is SQIVND (reference sequence). The trim removed 2 bases at V and 10 bases at J, leaving 3 bases unmatched. This sample was included in a study of blood T cell repertoires in COVID-19. On the study more broadly: Specimens from acute and convalescent COVID-19 originated in the United States, Italy and Spain.

The data were produced by immunoSEQ multiplex PCR, yet TCRdb's version contains in-frame clones alone and is incomplete. This sample carries just over 650,000 clones, just under 90% of them seen once, and the ten largest clones take over 0.2%. The clonotype comes from a woman aged 18-30 years with acute or convalescent COVID-19. Material: peripheral blood. The chain joins TRBV19 to TRBJ1-6; 9 bases agree with TRBD1. CDR3 residues: CASSILGQGSPLHF. In DNA form, the CDR3 reads TGTGCCAGTAGTATACTAGGACAGGGGTCACCCCTCCACTTT.